Following are 29 T cell receptor beta chains from one sample sequenced in a study of blood T cell repertoires in COVID-19. Sequencing was performed with immunoSEQ multiplex PCR; in TCRdb, only in-frame clones are kept and a portion is missing. The sample holds around 100,000 clones; roughly 87% are singletons and the top ten take 4.5% to 5%. The sample was peripheral blood. All receptors derive from a woman older than 75 with acute or convalescent COVID-19.

On this clone: Other DNA sequences from this sample encode an identical CDR3 as well. V usage is TRBV29-1 and J usage is TRBJ2-7, with 7 positions matching TRBD1. V dropped 2 bases and J dropped 6; count of bases not matched to a gene: 1. CDR1 SQVTM and CDR2 ANQGSEA come from the germline V gene. This CDR3 spans 11 amino acids. In DNA form, the CDR3 reads TGCAGCGTTGAAAACAGGGGCGAGCAGTACTTC. Its protein is CSVENRGEQYF.

This chain joins TRBV7-9 and TRBJ1-1, with a weak D call TRBD1 (5 bases). CDR1 SEHNR and CDR2 FQNEAQ come from the germline V gene (reference sequence). The germline V and J ends were trimmed by 1 base and 6 bases, with 12 bases remaining between them. CDR3 length equals 14 residues. The CDR3 loop is CASSLGSGMAEAFF. The DNA for the CDR3 is TGTGCCAGCAGCTTAGGTTCAGGGATGGCTGAAGCTTTCTTT.

The chain joins TRBV6-1 to TRBJ2-1; 12 bases line up with TRBD2. The J segment lost 8 bases and the V segment lost 5 bases, leaving 4 bases of the junction unmatched. This CDR3 is 14 amino acids long. Germline V gene sequence: CDR1 MNHNS, CDR2 SASEGT. Here the CDR3 DNA reads TGTGCCAGCAGTCTAGCGGGGGGGCCCGATGAGCAGTTCTTC. It yields the protein CASSLAGGPDEQFF.

The rearrangement uses TRBV27 and TRBJ2-7; 16 nucleotides match TRBD2. V was pared by 3 bases and J by 6 bases, with 11 bases of the junction left unmatched. The CDR3 runs to 18 residues. Germline values: CDR1 MNHEY, CDR2 SMNVEV (reference sequence). The CDR3 reads CASSFGTSGRGTVAEQYF. CDR3 DNA sequence: TGTGCCAGCAGTTTCGGGACTAGCGGGAGGGGGACAGTAGCCGAGCAGTACTTC.

The count of this clone is one. The V and J genes are TRBV9 and TRBJ2-1; weak D call: TRBD2 (6 bases). Between the trimmed V and J ends, which lost 2 bases and 2 bases, there was a span of 11 bases. The germline CDR1 and CDR2 sequences are SGDLS and YYNGEE. There are 15 residues in the CDR3. CDR3 coding DNA: TGTGCCAGCAGCGTGCGGGACTCTCCCTACAATGAGCAGTTCTTC. Translation gives CASSVRDSPYNEQFF.

This chain joins TRBV2 and TRBJ1-6; no reliable D call. The CDR3 is made up of 12 amino acids. The V gene lost 8 bases and the J gene lost 5 bases, with 7 bases spanning the gap. The V gene's germline CDR1 is SNHLY and CDR2 FYNNEI. This chain's CDR3 is CASCSDNSPLHF. The CDR3 coding sequence is TGTGCCAGCTGCTCAGATAATTCACCCCTCCACTTT.

The chain links TRBV2 to TRBJ1-2, with D maybe TRBD1 (5 bases). CDR1 SNHLY and CDR2 FYNNEI come from the germline V gene. The V end was cut by 2 bases, the J end by 2 bases, with 15 bases between. This CDR3 comprises 16 residues. CDR3 sequence reads: CASSESGQNGNYGYTF. CDR3 DNA sequence: TGTGCCAGCAGTGAAAGTGGACAAAACGGGAACTATGGCTACACCTTC. Supplemented by reference TRBV2 and TRBJ1-2, the full variable domain reads EPEVTQTPSHQVTQMGQEVILRCVPISNHLYFYWYRQILGQKVEFLVSFYNNEISEKSEIFDDQFSVERPDGSNFTLKIRSTKLEDSAMYFCASSESGQNGNYGYTFGSGTRLTVV.

V and J are TRBV6-5 and TRBJ1-2, with a possible D match to TRBD1 (5 bases). The V end was cut by 2 bases, the J end by 4 bases, with 14 bases between. Germline V gene sequence: CDR1 MNHEY, CDR2 SVGAGI. The CDR3 length is 15 residues. This CDR3 reads CASSYGQGPTYGYTF. Written as DNA, the CDR3 is TGTGCCAGCAGTTACGGGCAGGGTCCCACCTATGGCTACACCTTC.

This clone was seen just once. The chain combines TRBV7-2 with TRBJ2-2, with 11 bases fitting TRBD2. Trimming at V came to 5 bases and at J to 5 bases, leaving 1 base not matched to a gene. The germline V gene encodes CDR1 SGHTA and CDR2 FQGNSA. The CDR3 consists of 14 residues. The CDR3 region has the DNA TGTGCCAGCAGCAGACTAGCGGGAACCGGGGAGCTGTTTTTT. Amino acid sequence: CASSRLAGTGELFF. Together with reference TRBV7-2 and TRBJ2-2, the CDR3 gives the full variable domain: GAGVSQSPSNKVTEKGKDVELRCDPISGHTALYWYRQSLGQGLEFLIYFQGNSAPDKSGLPSDRFSAERTGGSVSTLTIQRTQQEDSAVYLCASSRLAGTGELFFGEGSRLTVL.

V is TRBV12-5 and J is TRBJ2-1; TRBD1 might be the D (5 bases). Between the trimmed V and J ends, which lost 2 bases and 1 base, there was a span of 12 bases. CDR3 length equals 16 residues. Germline V CDR1 and CDR2: LGHNT, FRNRAP. The CDR3 is CASGLPVGASYNEQFF. As DNA, the CDR3 is TGTGCTAGTGGTTTGCCGGTAGGGGCATCCTACAATGAGCAGTTCTTC.

The chain uses TRBV5-1 and TRBJ2-3; perhaps TRBD2 as D (5 bases). Germline lookup yields CDR1 SGHRS and CDR2 YFSETQ. Trimming pared 1 base from V and 0 bases from J, leaving 18 bases between. The CDR3 sequence is 18 residues long. CDR3 nucleotides: TGCGCCAGCAGCTTGCGCGGAGGAACGTCTCTGAGCACAGATACGCAGTATTTT. It is translated as CASSLRGGTSLSTDTQYF.

The chain combines TRBV5-4 with TRBJ2-3, with TRBD2 as a possible D gene (7 bases). The CDR3 extends over 15 amino acids. From germline, CDR1 is SGHNT and CDR2 YYREEE (reference sequence). Trimming took off 3 bases at V and 7 bases at J, with 18 bases between the two ends. The CDR3 DNA reads as TGTGCCAGCAGCTCGGGGGGCCAGGGAGGAAATACGCAGTATTTT. It codes for CASSSGGQGGNTQYF.

There are a few counts of this clone. The chain employs TRBV30 and TRBJ1-2; possible D gene TRBD1, 6 bases. CDR3 length: 13 residues. V was trimmed by 4 bases and J by 4 bases, leaving 13 bases between them. Germline CDR1 reads GTSNPN; CDR2 reads SVGIG (reference sequence). DNA of the CDR3: TGTGCCTGGAATCCAGGGGCCGGCTATGGCTACACCTTC. Its translation is CAWNPGAGYGYTF.

The chain carries TRBV11-3 and TRBJ2-2; 9 positions agree with TRBD1. The germline gives CDR1 SGHNT, CDR2 YENEEA. There are 16 residues in the CDR3. The J segment lost 7 bases and the V segment lost 3 bases, leaving 9 bases of the junction unmatched. The CDR3 coding sequence is TGTGCCAGCAGCTTGGGACAGGGCCTATCCTTCGGGGAGCTGTTTTTT. Amino acid sequence: CASSLGQGLSFGELFF.

V usage is TRBV5-8 and J usage is TRBJ2-2; D is unclear. The CDR3 length is 13 residues. Germline-derived CDR1 and CDR2 are SGHTS and YDEGEE. Trimming pared 1 base from V and 6 bases from J, leaving 7 bases between. CDR3: CASSLREAGELFF. In DNA, the CDR3 is TGTGCCAGCAGCTTGCGCGAGGCCGGGGAGCTGTTTTTT.

The rearrangement uses TRBV18 and TRBJ1-4, with D uncertain. Trimming cost V 1 base and J 8 bases, with 17 bases left between them. The CDR3 spans 16 residues. Looked up from germline, CDR1 is KGHSH and CDR2 is LQKENI. The CDR3 DNA sequence: TGTGCCAGCTCACCACGTGAGGGCTCACTCGGCGAAAAACTGTTTTTT. Its protein product is CASSPREGSLGEKLFF.

The chain joins TRBV20-1 to TRBJ1-5, with D possibly matching TRBD1 (5 bases). CDR1 and CDR2 (germline): DFQATT, SNEGSKA (reference sequence). The length of the CDR3 is 16 residues. The V gene lost 3 bases and the J gene lost 0 bases, with 15 bases spanning the gap. The CDR3 DNA sequence: TGCAGTGCTAGTCTATTCGGGGGGTTTAGCAATCAGCCCCAGCATTTT. This codes for CSASLFGGFSNQPQHF.

The V call is TRBV27, the J call TRBJ1-5, with 7 bases aligning to TRBD1. The ends lost 8 bases at V and 0 bases at J; junction bases unmatched: 4. The germline CDR1 and CDR2 sequences are MNHEY and SMNVEV (reference sequence). The CDR3 contains 14 residues. CDR3 sequence: CASARGSSNQPQHF. The CDR3 DNA sequence: TGTGCCAGCGCCAGGGGGAGTAGCAATCAGCCCCAGCATTTT.

V is TRBV19 and J is TRBJ1-6; TRBD1 might be the D (5 bases). Germline V gives CDR1 LNHDA, CDR2 SQIVND (reference sequence). There are 14 residues in the CDR3. V was cut by 9 bases and J by 5 bases, with 14 bases left in between. The CDR3 loop is CASATRGDNSPLHF. The CDR3 DNA reads as TGTGCCAGCGCAACCCGGGGGGATAATTCACCCCTCCACTTT.

The table lists this clone with a count of one. The chain is built from TRBV28 and TRBJ1-2; D may be TRBD1 (6 bases). This CDR3 is built from 13 residues. Looked up from germline, CDR1 is MDHEN and CDR2 is SYDVKM. Trimming stripped 6 bases from V and 3 bases from J, with 11 bases between. CDR3 region: CASRQGSYYGYTF. As DNA, the CDR3 is TGTGCCAGCAGGCAGGGGAGTTACTATGGCTACACCTTC.

The gene calls are TRBV6-1 and TRBJ2-2, with TRBD1 matching 11 bases. V lost 4 bases, J lost 5 bases, and 6 bases stayed unmatched. The length of the CDR3 is 16 residues. Looked up from germline, CDR1 is MNHNS and CDR2 is SASEGT. CDR3 protein: CASSAPGTGGTGELFF. The DNA for the CDR3 is TGTGCCAGCAGTGCCCCCGGGACAGGGGGGACCGGGGAGCTGTTTTTT.

The chain employs TRBV7-6 and TRBJ1-4, with D uncertain. The CDR3 length is 15 residues. Germline CDR1 reads SGHVS; CDR2 reads FNYEAQ. Trimming stripped 1 base from V and 3 bases from J, with 9 bases between. Here the CDR3 reads CASSLGFASNEKLFF. CDR3 bases: TGTGCCAGCAGCTTAGGATTCGCGTCTAATGAAAAACTGTTTTTT.

The genes are TRBV11-2 and TRBJ1-1; no reliable D call. Germline CDR1 and CDR2: SGHAT and FQNNGV. The CDR3 runs 12 residues. V lost 3 bases and J lost 5, with 7 bases in between. The chain's CDR3 is CASSFRGTEAFF. The CDR3, as DNA: TGTGCCAGCAGCTTTCGCGGGACTGAAGCTTTCTTT.

This chain connects TRBV18 to TRBJ1-5, with 8 bases that match TRBD1. Germline-derived CDR1 and CDR2 are KGHSH and LQKENI. Trimming took 2 bases from V and 4 from J; bases not matched to a gene: 7. This CDR3 has 16 residues. The CDR3 DNA reads TGTGCCAGCTCACCATATGGACAGGGTGCAAATCAGCCCCAGCATTTT. Translating gives CASSPYGQGANQPQHF.

This clone was counted only a few times. This chain links TRBV19 with TRBJ1-6, with unresolved D. This CDR3 is 12 amino acids long. CDR1 and CDR2 from the germline V gene are LNHDA and SQIVND (reference sequence). Trimming pared 9 bases from V and 6 bases from J, leaving 9 bases between. The CDR3 protein is CASQDFNSPLHF. For the CDR3, the DNA is TGTGCCAGCCAGGATTTTAATTCACCCCTCCACTTT.

The DNA for the CDR3 is TGTGCCAGCAGCGAAAGGACAGGACGACAGCCCCAGCATTTT. This translates into CASSERTGRQPQHF. This rearrangement joins TRBV3-1 (or the pseudogene TRBV3-2) to TRBJ1-5; the match to TRBD1 covers 7 bases. The CDR3 consists of 14 residues. The germline V gene has CDR1 LGHDT and CDR2 YNNKEL (reference sequence). Trimming at V came to 5 bases and at J to 7 bases, leaving 8 bases not matched to a gene.

The chain links TRBV6-2 or TRBV6-3 to TRBJ2-1, with a possible D match to TRBD1 (5 bases). Germline V gene lookup returns CDR1 MNHEY and CDR2 SVGEGT. Trimming shortened V by 6 bases and J by 12 bases, and 18 bases separated the two germline ends. The CDR3 has 13 amino acids. Here the CDR3 reads CASSPQDNPGQFF. The CDR3 DNA reads TGTGCCAGCAGCCCCCAGGACAACCCCGGGCAGTTCTTC.

The J gene is TRBJ2-3, the V gene TRBV5-4; D perhaps matches TRBD1 (6 bases). The CDR3 is 16 residues long. Trimming pared 4 bases from V and 6 bases from J, leaving 21 bases between. Germline CDR1 is SGHNT and CDR2 is YYREEE (reference sequence). As DNA, the CDR3 is TGTGCCAGCAGCCCCCAGGGGCGGCCCCTTTTCGATACGCAGTATTTT. Its translation is CASSPQGRPLFDTQYF.

This rearrangement joins TRBV3-1 (or the pseudogene TRBV3-2) to TRBJ2-3; 9 bases align to TRBD2. The CDR3 runs 16 residues. Germline V lookup: CDR1 LGHDT, CDR2 YNNKEL (reference sequence). Losses at the gene ends were 4 bases for V and 0 bases for J; bases not matched to a gene: 5. The CDR3 reads CASSPGTSPSTDTQYF. The CDR3 region has the DNA TGTGCCAGCAGCCCGGGGACTAGCCCTAGCACAGATACGCAGTATTTT.